This T cell receptor beta chain appears in the sequencing data of a study of T cells in Graves' hyperthyroidism and ophthalmopathy. Looking at the study overall: Peripheral blood was collected at initial diagnosis, before any treatment.

CDR3 length: 18 amino acids. Per germline, CDR1 LNHDA and CDR2 SQIVND (reference sequence). J gave up 4 bases and V 6 bases, and 16 bases lay outside the gene matches. A word on this clonotype: Its target is not known.

RNA transcripts yielded amplified TCR beta CDR3 regions. Primed by the HTBI set, a first-round RT-PCR was run on the TCR CDR3. TCRdb fed the multiplex PCR reads into MiXCR, producing one record per CDR3 protein. The table has under 550,000 distinct CDR3 sequences, roughly 21% seen once; the top ten hold approximately 48%. Study-level points and caveats: Appearing also in blood were most of the thyroid clonotypes expanded above 0.001.

The cohort's ophthalmopathy patients, a group with duration under 3 months, had a Clinical Activity Score of at least 3 and a NOSPECS grade of at least 4. It was uncontrolled infection, other autoimmune disease, pregnancy or lactation that excluded patients. The TCR was taken from a man aged 40-49 years with Graves' ophthalmopathy. Material: blood. This sequence joins TRBV19 and TRBJ2-7; TRBD1 aligns across 12 bases. The CDR3 nucleotides read TGTGCCAGTAGCCGTAACCATCTACCGGGACAGGGGGCTTACGAGCAGTACTTC. This encodes CASSRNHLPGQGAYEQYF.